This T cell receptor beta chain was profiled in a study of shared clonotypes between healthy human individuals. Background on the study: A couple of women and a few men aged 18 to 49 served as donors.

The V end was cut by 4 bases, the J end by 2 bases, with 12 bases between. Germline V gives CDR1 LGHNA, CDR2 YSLEER. The CDR3 runs 15 residues. Libraries were prepared by immunoSEQ multiplex PCR; TCRdb keeps only in-frame clonotypes and omits some of them. In the table there are about 2.5 million clones, around 90% of which are singletons. Donors were healthy HIV-negative adults without recently reported acute infections or vaccinations. Findings of the study overall: For naive CD4 cells, around 5% of clonotypes were shared across a few donors.

This clone has a single count. No antigen is known for it. The receptor was isolated from a man between 18 and 35 years old in good health. Some clones in this sample may be carry-over from other donors' samples. The sample was naive CD4+ T cells from PBMCs. Subset: CD45RA+ positively selected. The chain is built from TRBV4-3 and TRBJ1-3; the D is unclear. As DNA, the CDR3 is TGCGCCAGCAGCCCCCACCGGGAAGCTGGAAACACCATATATTTT. It yields the protein CASSPHREAGNTIYF.